This T cell receptor beta chain is drawn from a study of T-cell memory formation after mild COVID-19 (dated by TCRdb to the early 2020s). About the investigation overall: TCR sequence clusters from the two donors were found to be largely donor specific. T-cell clones expanding and contracting after mild COVID-19 in a couple of donors were tracked by longitudinal TCRalpha and TCRbeta repertoire sequencing. The cohort was made up of two young adult volunteers, one female and one male, who were previously healthy.

The paper as a whole reports these results and caveats: The study included only a couple of mild cases, and larger cohorts that include severe cases with pre-infection samples were judged to be necessary. Some responding clones were detected in pre-infection memory, suggesting pre-existing cross-reactive memory T cells joined the SARS-CoV-2 response. Contracting CD4+ clones were found mainly in CM and EM memory subsets, while CD8+ clones were enriched in EMRA. SARS-CoV-2 specificity was not confirmed for the second-wave clones peaking on day 37. Clones that contracted from day 15 to 85 showed balanced CD4/CD8 phenotypes, whereas a second wave of clones that expanded from day 15 to 37 leaned towards CD4+.

The run used an Illumina NovaSeq 6000. TCRalpha and TCRbeta cDNA libraries were built by 5'RACE with constant-segment primers, adding sample barcodes and unique molecular identifiers. RNA was extracted from every sample with Trizol reagent. The libraries were amplified in two PCR steps, and the second step added a second sample barcode and Illumina TruSeq adapters. Sequencing of the libraries was done on an Illumina NovaSeq, producing 2 x 150 bp paired-end reads. On the study's bioinformatics: Reads were demultiplexed and collapsed into UMI-guided consensus sequences with migec v1.2.7. Using mixcr v2.1.11, UMI consensuses were aligned to TRA and TRB V and J templates and then assembled into clonotypes. Clonotypes were classified as expanded or contracted when called significant by both edgeR and NoisET, with noise models trained on biological replicates. For edgeR calls, a false discovery rate-adjusted p below 0.01 and a log2 fold-change threshold of 1 were applied. As an exploratory analysis of dynamics, max-normalized trajectories of the 1000 most abundant clonotypes were examined by PCA with hierarchical clustering. Separately sequenced CD4+ and CD8+ repertoires were used to assign a CD4 or CD8 phenotype to each responding clone. TCRdb redid the processing of the public reads, applying fastp at Q25 and MiXCR, and retained in-frame beta chains. Rows are unified per CDR3 protein, each entry keeping the most common DNA and genes. These V and J calls originate from TCRdb's pipeline instead of the authors' own analysis. The sample data list about 340,000 distinct CDR3 sequences, and about a sixth of these were observed just once. The top ten clonotypes cover approximately 20% of the sample.

Ficoll-Paque density gradient centrifugation was used to isolate PBMCs. On this clonotype: Its antigen is still unknown. Germline is not matched at one junction end, which may reflect a read error.

The germline V gene gives CDR1 as MNHEY and CDR2 as SVGEGT. Spanning cysteine to phenylalanine, the CDR3 consists of 16 amino acids. Only the CDR3 portion is preserved as DNA: 48 bases, with reading frame beginning at the first base. Here the chain combines TRBV6-2 or TRBV6-3 and TRBJ2-1; the D gene identity is not certain. Sequencing input: PBMCs or a T cell subset sorted from them (not recorded which). The TCR sequence derives from a man aged 18 to 29 who had mild COVID-19 (a few samples of this study predate the infection). The sample titles of this study are shuffled in the database, so cell type and time point are left out; the donor was told from shared clones. CDR3 sequence: CASSSTWASSYNEQFF. The nucleotide sequence is given as TGTGCCAGTAGTTCAACGTGGGCGAGCTCCTACAATGAGCAGTTCTTC.